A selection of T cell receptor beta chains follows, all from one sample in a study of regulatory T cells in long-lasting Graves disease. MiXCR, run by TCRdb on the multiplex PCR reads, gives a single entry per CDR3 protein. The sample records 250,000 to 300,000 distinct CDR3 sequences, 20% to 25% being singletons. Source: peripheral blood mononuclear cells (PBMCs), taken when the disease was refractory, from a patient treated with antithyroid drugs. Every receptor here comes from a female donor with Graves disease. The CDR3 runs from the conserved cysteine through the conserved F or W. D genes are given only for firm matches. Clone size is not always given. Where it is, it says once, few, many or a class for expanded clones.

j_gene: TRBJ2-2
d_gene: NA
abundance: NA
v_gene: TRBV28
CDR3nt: TGTGCCAGCAGTCTCTATATCACAGGGCCCGGGGAGCTGTTATTT
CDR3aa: CASSLYITGPGELLF

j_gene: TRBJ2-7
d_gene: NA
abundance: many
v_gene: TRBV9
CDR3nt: TGTGCCAGCAGCCGCGGATGGGGAGACGAGCAGTACTTC
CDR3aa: CASSRGWGDEQYF

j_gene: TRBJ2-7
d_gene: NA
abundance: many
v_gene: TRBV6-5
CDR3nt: TGTGCCAGCAGTTACTTGGGACTTAACTACGAGCAGTACTTC
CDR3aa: CASSYLGLNYEQYF

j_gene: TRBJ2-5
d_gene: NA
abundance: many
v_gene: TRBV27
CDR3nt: TGTGCCAGCAGTTGGAGCCTCCAAGAGACCCAGTACTTC
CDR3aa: CASSWSLQETQYF

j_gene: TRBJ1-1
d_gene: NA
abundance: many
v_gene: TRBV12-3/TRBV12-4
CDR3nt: TGTGCCAGCAGTCTGCAGTCGAACACTGAAGCTTTCTTT
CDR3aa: CASSLQSNTEAFF

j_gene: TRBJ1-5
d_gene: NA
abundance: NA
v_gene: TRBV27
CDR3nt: TGTGCCACCGGACCGTATCAGCCCCAGCATTTT
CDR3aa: CATGPYQPQHF

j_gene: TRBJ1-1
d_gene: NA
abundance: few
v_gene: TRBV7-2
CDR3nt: TGTGCCAGCAGCTTAGCGAAAATGAACACTGAAGCTTTCTTT
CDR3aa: CASSLAKMNTEAFF

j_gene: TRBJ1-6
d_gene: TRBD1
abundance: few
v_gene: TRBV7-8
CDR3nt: TGTGCCAGCCGGGACAGGGGGAATTCACCCCTCCACTTT
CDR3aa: CASRDRGNSPLHF

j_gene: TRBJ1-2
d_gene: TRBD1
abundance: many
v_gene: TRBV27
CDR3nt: TGTGCCAGCAGTTTCCAGGGACAGGGGGCGTTTGGCTACACCTTC
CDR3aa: CASSFQGQGAFGYTF

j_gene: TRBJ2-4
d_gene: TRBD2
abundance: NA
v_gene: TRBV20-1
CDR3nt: TGCAGTGCTGTCCTAGGAGGGACTAGCGGGACCCTAGCCAAAAACATTCAGTACTTC
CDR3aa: CSAVLGGTSGTLAKNIQYF

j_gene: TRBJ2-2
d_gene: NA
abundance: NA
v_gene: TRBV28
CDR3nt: TGTGCCAGCAGGGGGGCTGTAGCGTCCGGGGAGCTGTTTTTT
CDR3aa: CASRGAVASGELFF

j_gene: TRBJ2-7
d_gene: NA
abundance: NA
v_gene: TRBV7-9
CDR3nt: TGTGCCAGCAGCTCCAGGGAAACCTACGAGCAGTACTTC
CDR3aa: CASSSRETYEQYF

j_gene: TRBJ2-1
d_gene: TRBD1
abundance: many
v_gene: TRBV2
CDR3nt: TGTGCCAGCATCAGTTTTGGGACAGGGGGCAATGAGCAGTTCTTC
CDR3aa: CASISFGTGGNEQFF

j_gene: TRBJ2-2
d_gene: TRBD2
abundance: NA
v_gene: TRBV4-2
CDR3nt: TGTGCCAGCAGCCAAGACTACGGACAAGCGGGGAGCGGGGAGCTGTTTTTT
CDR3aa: CASSQDYGQAGSGELFF

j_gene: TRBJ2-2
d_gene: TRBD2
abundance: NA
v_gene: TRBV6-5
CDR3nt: TGTGCCAGCAGTTACCTAGCGGGACCCGGGGAGCTGTTTTTT
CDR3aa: CASSYLAGPGELFF

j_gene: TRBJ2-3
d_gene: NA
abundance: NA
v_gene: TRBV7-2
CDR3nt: TGTGCCAGCAGCTTTGGCAGGGAGTCAGATACGCAGTATTTT
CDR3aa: CASSFGRESDTQYF

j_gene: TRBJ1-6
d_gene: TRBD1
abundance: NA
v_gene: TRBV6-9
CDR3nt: TGTGCCAGCAGTTACGAAGGACAGGGGATATCACCCCTCCACTTT
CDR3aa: CASSYEGQGISPLHF

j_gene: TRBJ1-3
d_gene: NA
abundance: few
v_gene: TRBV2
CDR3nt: TGTGCCAGCAGTGAAAGGGGCGCAGCTGGAAACACCATATATTTT
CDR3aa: CASSERGAAGNTIYF

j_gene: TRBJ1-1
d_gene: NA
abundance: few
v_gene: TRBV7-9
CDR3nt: TGTGCCAGCAGCCAAGGGGGGCCGTGGAACACTGAAGCTTTCTTT
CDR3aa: CASSQGGPWNTEAFF

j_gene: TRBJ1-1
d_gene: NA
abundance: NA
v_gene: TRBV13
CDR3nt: TGTGCCAGCAGCTTACGTGCGGGCATGAAGACTGAAGCTTTCTTT
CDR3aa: CASSLRAGMKTEAFF

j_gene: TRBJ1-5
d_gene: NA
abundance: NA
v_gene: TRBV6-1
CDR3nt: TGTGCCGCCCGAGGTGGAAATCAGCCCCAGCATTTT
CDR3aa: CAARGGNQPQHF

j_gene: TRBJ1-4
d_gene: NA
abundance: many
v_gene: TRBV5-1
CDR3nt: TGTGCCAGCAGCTTAGAAACAACTAATGAAAAACTGTTTTTT
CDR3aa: CASSLETTNEKLFF

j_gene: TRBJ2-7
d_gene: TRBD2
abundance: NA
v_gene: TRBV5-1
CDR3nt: TGCGCCAGCAGCTTGGACTCTAGCGGGGTTGCCTACGAGCAGTACTTC
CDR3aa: CASSLDSSGVAYEQYF

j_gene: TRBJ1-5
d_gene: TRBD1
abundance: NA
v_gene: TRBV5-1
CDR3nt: TGCGCCAGCAGCTTGGGGGACAGGGGACAGCCCCAGCATTTT
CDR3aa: CASSLGDRGQPQHF

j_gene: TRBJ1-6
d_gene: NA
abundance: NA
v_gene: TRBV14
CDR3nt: TGTGCCAGCAGCCAAGGGAGATTGGGGGTAATTTCACCCCTCCACTTT
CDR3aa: CASSQGRLGVISPLHF

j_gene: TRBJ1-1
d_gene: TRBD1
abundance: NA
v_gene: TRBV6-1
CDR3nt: TGTGCCAGCAGCTACGCGACAGGGCGGGATTCTCTGAACACTGAAGCTTTCTTT
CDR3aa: CASSYATGRDSLNTEAFF

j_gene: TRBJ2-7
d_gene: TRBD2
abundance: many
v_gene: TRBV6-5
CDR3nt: TGTGCCAGCAGTTACTCGGCTAGCGGTTCCTACGAGCAGTACTTC
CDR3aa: CASSYSASGSYEQYF

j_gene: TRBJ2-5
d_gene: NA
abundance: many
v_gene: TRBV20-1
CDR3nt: TGCAGTGTCCCGGGAACCCCGCGGGAGACCCAGTACTTC
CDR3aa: CSVPGTPRETQYF

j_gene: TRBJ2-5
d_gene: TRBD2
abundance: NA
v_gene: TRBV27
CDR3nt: TGTGCCAGCAGTCCGACGGGAGGGGAGACCCGGTACTTC
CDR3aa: CASSPTGGETRYF

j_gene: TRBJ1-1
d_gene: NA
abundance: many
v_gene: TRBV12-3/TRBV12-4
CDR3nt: TGTGCCAGCAGAGGACAGACGAACACTGAAGCTTTCTTT
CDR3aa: CASRGQTNTEAFF

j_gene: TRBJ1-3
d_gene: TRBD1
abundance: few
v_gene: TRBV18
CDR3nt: TGTGCCAGCTCACTCAGGGACAGTCGGACCTACTCTGGAAACACCATATATTTT
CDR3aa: CASSLRDSRTYSGNTIYF

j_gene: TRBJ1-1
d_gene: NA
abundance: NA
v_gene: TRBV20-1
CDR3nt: TGCAGTGCTAGGGAGGAGTGGAACACTGAAGCTTTCTTT
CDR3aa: CSAREEWNTEAFF

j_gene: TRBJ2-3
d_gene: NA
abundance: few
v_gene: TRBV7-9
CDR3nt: TGTGCCAGCAGCTTAGCCGGGACAACAGATACGCAGTATTTT
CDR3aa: CASSLAGTTDTQYF

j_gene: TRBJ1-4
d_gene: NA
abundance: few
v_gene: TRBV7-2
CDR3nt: TGTGCCAGCAGCTTAGTCGTGAATGAAAAACTGTTTTTT
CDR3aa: CASSLVVNEKLFF

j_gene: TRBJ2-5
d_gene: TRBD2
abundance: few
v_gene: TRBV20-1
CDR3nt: TGCAGTGCCCCAGCGGGAGACCAAGAGACCCAGTACTTC
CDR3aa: CSAPAGDQETQYF

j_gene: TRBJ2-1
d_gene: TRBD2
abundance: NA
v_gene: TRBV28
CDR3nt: TGTGCCAGCAGTTTGCGGCCTAGCGGGAGCTACAATGAGCAGTTCTTC
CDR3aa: CASSLRPSGSYNEQFF